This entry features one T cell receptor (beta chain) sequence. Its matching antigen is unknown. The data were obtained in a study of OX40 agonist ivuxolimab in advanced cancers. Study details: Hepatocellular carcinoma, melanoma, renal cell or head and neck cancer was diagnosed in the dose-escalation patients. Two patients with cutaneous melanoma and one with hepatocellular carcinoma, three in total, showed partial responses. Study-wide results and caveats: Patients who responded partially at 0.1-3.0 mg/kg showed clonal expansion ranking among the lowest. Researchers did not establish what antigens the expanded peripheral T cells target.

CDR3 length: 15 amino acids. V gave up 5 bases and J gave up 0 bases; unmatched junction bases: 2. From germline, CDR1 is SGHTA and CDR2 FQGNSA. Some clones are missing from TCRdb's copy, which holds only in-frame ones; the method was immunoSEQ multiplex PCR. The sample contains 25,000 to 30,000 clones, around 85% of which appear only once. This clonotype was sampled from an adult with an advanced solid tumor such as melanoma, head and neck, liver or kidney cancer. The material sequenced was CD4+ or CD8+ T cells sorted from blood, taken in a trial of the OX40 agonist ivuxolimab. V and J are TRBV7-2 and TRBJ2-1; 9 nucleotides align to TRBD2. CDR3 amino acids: CASSLSGSSYNEQFF. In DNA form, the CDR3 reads TGTGCCAGCAGCCTTAGCGGGAGCTCCTACAATGAGCAGTTCTTC.